The sequence of this T cell receptor beta chain was determined in a study of T-cell memory formation after mild COVID-19. In this sample, this clonotype turned up a few times. Antigen: not known. The CDR3 covers 13 residues. Trimming shortened V by 4 bases and J by 5 bases, and 11 bases separated the two germline ends. Germline V gene data show CDR1 as MNHNS and CDR2 as SASEGT. TCRdb re-derived calls from the 5' RACE reads in MiXCR, one entry per CDR3 protein. The sample records about 340,000 distinct CDR3 sequences, 20% to 25% being singletons. Study-wide results and caveats: The appearance of some responding clones in pre-infection memory suggested that cross-reactive memory joined. Largely, contracting CD4+ clones fell within CM and EM, and contracting CD8+ clones within EMRA.

What was sequenced was PBMCs or a T cell subset sorted from them (not recorded which). The V call is TRBV6-1, the J call TRBJ1-1, with D perhaps matching TRBD1 (6 bases). This clonotype was sampled from a man aged 18 to 30 who had mild COVID-19 (a few samples of this study predate the infection). Cell type and time point are not known. CDR3 nucleotide sequence: TGTGCCAGCAGTGTAAAGGGGGAAACTGAAGCTTTCTTT. Residues: CASSVKGETEAFF.